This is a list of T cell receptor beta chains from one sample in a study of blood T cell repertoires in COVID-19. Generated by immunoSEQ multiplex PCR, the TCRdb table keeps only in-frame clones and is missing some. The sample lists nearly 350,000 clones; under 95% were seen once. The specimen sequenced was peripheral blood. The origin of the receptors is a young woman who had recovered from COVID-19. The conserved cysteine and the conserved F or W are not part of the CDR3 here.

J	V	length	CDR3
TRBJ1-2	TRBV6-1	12	ASSEFATTDGYT
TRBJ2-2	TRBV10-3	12	AISASVDTGELF
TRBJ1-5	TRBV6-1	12	ASSEAVNSQPQH
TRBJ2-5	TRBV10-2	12	ASRAGGPGETQY
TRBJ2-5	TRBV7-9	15	ASSSPRRRAALETQY
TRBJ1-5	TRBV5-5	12	ASSLDRGSQPQH
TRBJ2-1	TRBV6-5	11	ASSYTASHEQF
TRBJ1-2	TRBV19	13	ASSIGGQTDYGYT
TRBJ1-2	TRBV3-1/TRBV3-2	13	ASSQPGTGSYGYT
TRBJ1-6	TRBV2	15	ASSEWDRSSYNSPLH
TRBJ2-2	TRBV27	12	ASTVTGNTGELF
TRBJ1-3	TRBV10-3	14	AISESIRQGRNTIY
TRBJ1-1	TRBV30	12	AWTLGGLVTEAF
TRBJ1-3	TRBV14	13	ASSRNRVSGNTIY
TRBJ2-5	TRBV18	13	ASSPQGVIGETQY
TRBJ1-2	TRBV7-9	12	ASRDRQPNYGYT
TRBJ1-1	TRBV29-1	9	SVVQGTEAF
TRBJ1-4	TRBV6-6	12	ASRDPQRSDPFF
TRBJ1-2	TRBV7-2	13	ASSPTTGFPYGYT
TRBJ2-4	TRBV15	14	ATASPAQRAKNIQY
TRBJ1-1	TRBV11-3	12	ASSLSFVFAEAF
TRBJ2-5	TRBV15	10	ATRSSQETQY
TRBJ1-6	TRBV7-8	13	ASSLARDGRASLH
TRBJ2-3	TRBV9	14	ASSARTSVVTDTQY
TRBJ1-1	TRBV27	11	ASSDRDQTEAF
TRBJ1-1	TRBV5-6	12	ASSRQGASTEAF
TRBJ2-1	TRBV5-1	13	ASSPGTSGSNEQF
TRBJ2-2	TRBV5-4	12	ASSWDRNTGELF
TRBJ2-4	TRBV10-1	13	ASPLQREAKNIQY
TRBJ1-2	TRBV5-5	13	ASSLWEGSNYGYT
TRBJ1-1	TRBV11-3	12	ASSFLRGQPEAF
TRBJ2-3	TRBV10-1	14	ASSPGQGVSTDTQY
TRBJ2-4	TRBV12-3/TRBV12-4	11	ASRGGPKNIQY
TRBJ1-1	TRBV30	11	AWSVGGSAEAF
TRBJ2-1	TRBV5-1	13	ASSGQGAAYNEQF
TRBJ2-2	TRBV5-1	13	ASSDVQGLIGELF
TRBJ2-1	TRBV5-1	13	ASSLATRPNNEQF
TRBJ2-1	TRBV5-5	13	ASSFTGDSYNEQF
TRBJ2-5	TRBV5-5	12	ASSSRTGKETQY
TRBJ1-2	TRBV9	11	ASSVGRGRGYT
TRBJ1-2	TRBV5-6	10	ASSSTGYGYT